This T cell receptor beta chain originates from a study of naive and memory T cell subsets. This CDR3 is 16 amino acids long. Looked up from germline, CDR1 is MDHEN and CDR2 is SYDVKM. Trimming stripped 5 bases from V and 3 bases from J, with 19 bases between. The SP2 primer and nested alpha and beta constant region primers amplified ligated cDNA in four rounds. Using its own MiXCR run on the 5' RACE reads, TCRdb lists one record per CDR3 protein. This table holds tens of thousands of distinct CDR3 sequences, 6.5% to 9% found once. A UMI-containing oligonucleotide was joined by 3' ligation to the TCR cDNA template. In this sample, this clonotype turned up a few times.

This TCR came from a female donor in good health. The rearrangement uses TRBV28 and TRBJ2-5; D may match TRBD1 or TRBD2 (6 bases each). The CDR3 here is CASSKGGGPLEETQYF. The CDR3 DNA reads TGTGCCAGCAGTAAAGGAGGGGGACCCCTTGAAGAGACCCAGTACTTC. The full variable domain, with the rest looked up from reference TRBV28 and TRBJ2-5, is DVKVTQSSRYLVKRTGEKVFLECVQDMDHENMFWYRQDPGLGLRLIYFSYDVKMKEKGDIPEGYSVSREKKERFSLILESASTNQTSMYLCASSKGGGPLEETQYFGPGTRLLVL.